This T cell receptor (beta chain) was observed in a study of T cell responses to AZD1222 COVID-19 vaccine. Study results and limitations: Among the donors, most were white British and more were female, and clonal diversity was possibly underestimated. Spike as a whole was targeted by vaccine-associated CD4 TCRs, dominant at 160-218 and 743-854.

To note about this clone: The antigen remains undetermined.

TCRdb's copy holds only in-frame clones and misses some; the assay was immunoSEQ multiplex PCR. Of 150,000 to 200,000 clones in the sample, around 89% were seen once. The germline CDR1 and CDR2 sequences are MGHDK and SYGVNS. The length of the CDR3 is 15 residues. V was trimmed by 3 bases and J by 0 bases, leaving 12 bases between them. Sequenced here: peripheral blood, sampled 28 days after the second AZD1222 dose. The source of this sequence is an adult who received the AZD1222 COVID-19 vaccine. This chain uses TRBV25-1 with TRBJ2-7; D ambiguous. CDR3 coding DNA: TGTGCCAGCAGTGACAGAAGGTTACTCTCCTACGAGCAGTACTTC. It yields the protein CASSDRRLLSYEQYF.